This entry features one TCR beta chain sequence. What it binds is unknown. These data are taken from a study of radiotherapy plus CTLA-4 blockade in lung cancer. Study summary: Disease control was present in more than 25% of patients, and objective responses in around 18%. General study results and limits: Early clone dynamics of blood T cells, plus interferon-beta, reportedly predicted response best. Tumor-origin TCR clones grew in blood after radiotherapy plus ipilimumab.

Libraries were prepared by immunoSEQ multiplex PCR; TCRdb keeps only in-frame clonotypes and omits some of them. The table lists some 70,000 clones, 70% to 85% of them singletons. CDR3 length: 14 amino acids. Per the germline V gene, CDR1 is SGHRS and CDR2 is YFSETQ. The junction had 3 bases not matched to a gene; V was cut back by 0 bases and J by 6 bases. This receptor was identified in a human donor with non-small cell lung cancer who had a complete response to radiotherapy plus ipilimumab. The material was peripheral blood, obtained from a patient treated with radiotherapy plus ipilimumab. This chain uses TRBV5-1 with TRBJ1-2; 9 nucleotides align to TRBD1. The CDR3 is CASSLGDRADGYTF. The CDR3 DNA is TGCGCCAGCAGCTTGGGGGACAGGGCGGATGGCTACACCTTC.